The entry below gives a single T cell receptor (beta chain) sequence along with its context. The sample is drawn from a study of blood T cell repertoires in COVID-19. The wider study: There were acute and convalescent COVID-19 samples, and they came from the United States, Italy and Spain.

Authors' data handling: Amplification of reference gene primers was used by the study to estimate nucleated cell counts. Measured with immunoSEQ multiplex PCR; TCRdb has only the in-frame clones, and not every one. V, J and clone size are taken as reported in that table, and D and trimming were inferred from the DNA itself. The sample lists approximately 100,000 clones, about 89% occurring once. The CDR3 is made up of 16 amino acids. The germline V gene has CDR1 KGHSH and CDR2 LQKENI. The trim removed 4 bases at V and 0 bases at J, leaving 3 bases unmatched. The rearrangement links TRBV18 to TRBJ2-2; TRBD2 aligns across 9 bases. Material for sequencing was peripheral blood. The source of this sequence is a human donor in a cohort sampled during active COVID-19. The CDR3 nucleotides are TGTGCCAGCTCACGATCTAGCGGGACGAACACCGGGGAGCTGTTTTTT. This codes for CASSRSSGTNTGELFF.